What follows are 18 T cell receptor beta chains derived from one specimen sequenced in a study of T cell repertoires in cytomegalovirus infection. TCRdb used MiXCR to reprocess the reads, holding one entry per CDR3 protein. The sample lists a few hundred thousand distinct CDR3 sequences; roughly a sixth were seen once. The source material was PBMCs. The receptor source for this set is a human donor in good health (CMV status not recorded). Some clones in this sample may be carry-over from other donors' samples.

This clonotype has ten or more counts. The chain carries TRBV19 and TRBJ1-1; 10 bases are a match to TRBD1. From germline, CDR1 is LNHDA and CDR2 SQIVND (reference sequence). CDR3 size: 14 residues. After removal of 5 bases from V and 4 bases from J, the junction contained 4 bases not matched to a gene. The CDR3 coding sequence is TGTGCCAGTAGTCCGGGACAGGGGAGCACTGAAGCTTTCTTT. It encodes CASSPGQGSTEAFF.

The table lists this clonotype with many counts. This chain joins TRBV28 and TRBJ2-7, with D perhaps matching TRBD1 (5 bases). The CDR3 consists of 14 residues. Germline V gene data show CDR1 as MDHEN and CDR2 as SYDVKM. Trimming cost V 2 bases and J 1 base, with 9 bases left between them. CDR3 bases: TGTGCCAGCAGTTTAAATCAGGGATCCTACGAGCAGTACTTC. Its translation: CASSLNQGSYEQYF.

The sample holds many counts of this clonotype. The chain joins TRBV5-4 to TRBJ2-7, with a tentative D call TRBD2 (6 bases). The V and J ends lost 1 base and 0 bases respectively, with 17 bases between them. Germline lookup yields CDR1 SGHNT and CDR2 YYREEE (reference sequence). CDR3 size: 17 residues. CDR3 protein: CASSLKLGGLSSYEQYF. As DNA, the CDR3 is TGTGCCAGCAGCTTGAAATTGGGGGGATTAAGCTCCTACGAGCAGTACTTC.

This clonotype came up many times. The chain recombines TRBV7-2 with TRBJ1-2; 9 bases map to TRBD1. V gave up 4 bases and J gave up 6 bases; unmatched junction bases: 9. CDR3 size: 15 residues. Germline CDR1 and CDR2: SGHTA and FQGNSA. CDR3 residues: CASSSYSGTGNGYTF. The CDR3 coding sequence is TGTGCCAGCAGCTCCTACTCCGGGACAGGGAATGGCTACACCTTC.

This clonotype appeared many times. This sequence joins TRBV7-9 and TRBJ1-1; D remains unclear. This CDR3 has 14 amino acids. V shed 6 bases and J shed 1 base, with 12 bases lying between them. Germline V CDR1 and CDR2: SEHNR, FQNEAQ (reference sequence). The CDR3 loop is CASSSAGSNTEAFF. The CDR3 coding sequence is TGTGCCAGCAGTTCCGCGGGGTCGAACACTGAAGCTTTCTTT.

This clonotype was picked up a small number of times. The chain links TRBV7-9 to TRBJ2-6, with D uncertain. The V end was cut by 7 bases, the J end by 0 bases, with 13 bases between. This CDR3 spans 16 amino acids. Germline CDR1 is SEHNR and CDR2 is FQNEAQ (reference sequence). CDR3 DNA: TGTGCCAGCACCCTCGGACGGAGCTCTGGGGCCAACGTCCTGACTTTC. Translated, it gives CASTLGRSSGANVLTF.

This clonotype has only a few counts. This chain connects TRBV20-1 to TRBJ1-2; D gene uncertain. The CDR3 extends over 12 amino acids. Per the germline V gene, CDR1 is DFQATT and CDR2 is SNEGSKA (reference sequence). V dropped 0 bases and J dropped 8 bases, with 10 bases sitting between them. CDR3 amino acids: CSARDPWRGYTF. DNA for the CDR3: TGCAGTGCTAGAGATCCTTGGCGAGGCTACACCTTC.

This clonotype was seen repeatedly, ten times or more. This chain links TRBV12-3 or TRBV12-4 with TRBJ1-5; D gene uncertain. The CDR3 length is 14 residues. The V gene lost 4 bases and the J gene lost 0 bases, with 7 bases spanning the gap. The CDR3 nucleotides are TGTGCCAGCAGTTGGACGGATAGCAATCAGCCCCAGCATTTT. Encoded protein: CASSWTDSNQPQHF.

This clonotype was observed a few times. The chain carries TRBV12-3 or TRBV12-4 and TRBJ1-1; D may be TRBD1 (5 bases). The V and J ends lost 3 bases and 6 bases respectively, with 8 bases between them. The CDR3 has 12 amino acids. As DNA, the CDR3 is TGTGCCAGCAGTTTTCAGGGCTCTGAAGCTTTCTTT. Translating it yields CASSFQGSEAFF.

This clonotype was recorded many times. The chain recombines TRBV7-2 with TRBJ2-6; TRBD2 aligns across 10 bases. V was pared by 5 bases and J by 0 bases, with 4 bases of the junction left unmatched. The CDR3 has 17 amino acids. The germline V gene has CDR1 SGHTA and CDR2 FQGNSA. The CDR3 here is CASSRSGGLSGANVLTF. The CDR3 nucleotides read TGTGCCAGCAGCCGTAGCGGGGGGCTCTCTGGGGCCAACGTCCTGACTTTC.

This clonotype was observed at least ten times. The genes are TRBV7-2 and TRBJ1-1; TRBD1 is a possible D gene (5 bases). V shed 0 bases and J shed 0 bases, with 5 bases lying between them. Germline CDR1 SGHTA, CDR2 FQGNSA. The length of the CDR3 is 14 residues. The CDR3 sequence: CASSLATVNTEAFF. In nucleotides, the CDR3 is TGTGCCAGCAGCTTAGCGACAGTGAACACTGAAGCTTTCTTT.

V and J are TRBV6-2 or TRBV6-3 and TRBJ2-7, with 8 positions matching TRBD2. Germline V gene lookup returns CDR1 MNHEY and CDR2 SVGEGT. The CDR3 totals 13 residues. The J segment lost 5 bases and the V segment lost 2 bases, leaving 2 bases of the junction unmatched. The CDR3 sequence is CASSYERGHEQYF. The CDR3 DNA follows: TGTGCCAGCAGTTACGAGCGGGGGCACGAGCAGTACTTC.

The chain is built from TRBV28 and TRBJ1-2; 11 positions match TRBD1. From germline, CDR1 is MDHEN and CDR2 SYDVKM. CDR3 length: 16 residues. Unmatched junction bases numbered 12, after V lost 4 bases and J lost 8 bases. Here the CDR3 reads CASSYPDRGRSGGYTF. As DNA, the CDR3 is TGTGCCAGCAGTTATCCGGACAGGGGGCGAAGCGGGGGCTACACCTTC.

This clonotype was counted at least ten times. This chain joins TRBV7-2 and TRBJ2-1; D might be TRBD1 (6 bases). The CDR3 has 15 residues. Deletions cut 1 base from V and 1 base from J, with 8 bases between. Per the germline V gene, CDR1 is SGHTA and CDR2 is FQGNSA. In DNA, the CDR3 is TGTGCCAGCAGCTTAGGCGGACAGTCCTACAATGAGCAGTTCTTC. It encodes CASSLGGQSYNEQFF.

This clonotype was seen ten or more times. The chain joins TRBV12-3 or TRBV12-4 to TRBJ2-1; D perhaps matches TRBD2 (6 bases). This CDR3 comprises 14 residues. V lost 7 bases, J lost 4 bases, and 14 bases lay in between. The DNA of the CDR3 is TGTGCCAGCAATCGGGGACTCCAATACAATGAGCAGTTCTTC. It translates to CASNRGLQYNEQFF.

The V and J genes are TRBV28 and TRBJ2-1; D call uncertain. Trimming stripped 4 bases from V and 1 base from J, with 11 bases between. Germline CDR1 MDHEN, CDR2 SYDVKM. This CDR3 has 15 amino acids. CDR3 sequence: CASSSLPPSYNEQFF. The CDR3 nucleotides read TGTGCCAGCAGTTCGCTCCCACCGTCCTACAATGAGCAGTTCTTC.

In this sample, this clonotype turned up many times. The CDR3 DNA reads as TGTGCCAGCAGCTTCCTCCAAGAGACCCAGTACTTC. Protein sequence: CASSFLQETQYF. The rearrangement joins TRBV7-8 to TRBJ2-5, with D hard to call. Per the germline V gene, CDR1 is SGHVS and CDR2 is FQNEAQ. V shed 3 bases and J shed 1 base, with 3 bases lying between them. There are 12 residues in the CDR3.

In DNA form, the CDR3 reads TGTGCCACCAGCAGAGATCGGCCTCAACTACAAGAGACCCAGTACTTC. Its translation is CATSRDRPQLQETQYF. V gene TRBV15 combines with J gene TRBJ2-5; no clear D. The germline gives CDR1 LNHNV, CDR2 YYDKDF (reference sequence). CDR3 size: 16 residues. Trimming left V 0 bases short and J 2 bases short, with 13 bases between.